This entry lists 31 T cell receptor beta chains sequenced from one sample in a study of Ad26.COV2.S vaccination and SARS-CoV-2 variants. Generated by immunoSEQ multiplex PCR, the TCRdb table keeps only in-frame clones and is missing some. In the table there are some 420,000 clones, 88% of which are singletons. The treatment denotes: about 20 received Ad26.COV2.S at low or high dose, single or two shots; a few received placebo; per-sample allocation not given. After the first vaccine or placebo injection, samples were drawn on day 63. Source: peripheral blood, taken in a trial of Ad26.COV2.S vaccine versus placebo. Every receptor here comes from a person aged 18-60 years who received the Ad26.COV2.S COVID-19 vaccine or a placebo.

The chain is built from TRBV7-9 and TRBJ1-6, with TRBD1 identical over 9 bases. Germline CDR1 is SEHNR and CDR2 is FQNEAQ (reference sequence). With V trimmed by 0 bases and J by 9 bases, 3 bases remained unmatched. This CDR3 region has 15 residues. The CDR3 sequence is CASSLAGTGFSPLHF. Here the CDR3 DNA reads TGTGCCAGCAGCTTAGCCGGGACAGGGTTTTCACCCCTCCACTTT.

The V call is TRBV5-1, the J call TRBJ2-7; 7 bases are shared with TRBD1. CDR1 is SGHRS, CDR2 YFSETQ, per germline. The CDR3 contains 14 residues. J lost 3 bases, V lost 5 bases, and 8 bases had no gene match. The CDR3 coding sequence is TGCGCCAGCAGGGTAGGACAGGAAGTCTACGAGCAGTACTTC. This translates into CASRVGQEVYEQYF.

This clone appeared many times. The gene calls are TRBV19 and TRBJ1-1; weak D call: TRBD1 (5 bases). Trimming took off 6 bases at V and 6 bases at J, with 17 bases between the two ends. This CDR3 region has 14 residues. Germline CDR1 reads LNHDA; CDR2 reads SQIVND (reference sequence). This CDR3 is CASRRTQEQAEAFF. As DNA, the CDR3 is TGTGCCAGTAGACGGACCCAAGAACAGGCTGAAGCTTTCTTT.

CDR3 amino acids: CASAVGQVEQFF. In DNA form, the CDR3 reads TGTGCTAGTGCTGTCGGACAAGTCGAGCAGTTCTTC. The rearrangement links TRBV12-5 to TRBJ2-1; tentatively, D is TRBD1 (5 bases). The germline V and J ends were trimmed by 7 bases and 10 bases, with 14 bases remaining between them. CDR1 and CDR2 (germline): LGHNT, FRNRAP. This CDR3 region has 12 residues.

The J gene is TRBJ2-2, the V gene TRBV7-9; possible D gene TRBD1, 6 bases. This CDR3 comprises 15 residues. V lost 5 bases and J 3 bases, leaving 13 bases between the germline ends. Germline CDR1 and CDR2: SEHNR and FQNEAQ (reference sequence). The CDR3 bases are TGTGCCAGCAGCACAGGGAGTTCCGACACCGGGGAGCTGTTTTTT. Translated: CASSTGSSDTGELFF.

V usage is TRBV12-3 or TRBV12-4 and J usage is TRBJ1-2, with a tentative D call TRBD1 (5 bases). Trimming stripped 1 base from V and 7 bases from J, with 10 bases between. This CDR3 region has 13 residues. CDR3 amino acids: CASSLERRGGYTF. CDR3 coding DNA: TGTGCCAGCAGTTTAGAGCGGAGGGGTGGCTACACCTTC.

This clone came up once. The CDR3 here is CASSTGTSGEQETQYF. Here the CDR3 DNA reads TGCGCCAGCAGCACCGGGACTAGCGGGGAACAAGAGACCCAGTACTTC. The chain carries TRBV5-1 and TRBJ2-5; 13 nucleotides line up with TRBD2. CDR1 and CDR2 from the germline V gene are SGHRS and YFSETQ. Losses at the gene ends were 4 bases for V and 2 bases for J; bases not matched to a gene: 5. This CDR3 is built from 16 residues. Complete variable domain (other parts from reference TRBV5-1 and TRBJ2-5): KAGVTQTPRYLIKTRGQQVTLSCSPISGHRSVSWYQQTPGQGLQFLFEYFSETQRNKGNFPGRFSGRQFSNSRSEMNVSTLELGDSALYLCASSTGTSGEQETQYFGPGTRLLVL.

This clone was recorded once. V and J are TRBV30 and TRBJ2-1; possibly TRBD1 for D (6 bases). This CDR3 has 14 amino acids. Trimming removed 1 base at V and 2 bases at J, with 9 bases between. Looked up from germline, CDR1 is GTSNPN and CDR2 is SVGIG (reference sequence). The CDR3 nucleotides are TGTGCCTGGAGTGGTGGGGGCCCCTACAATGAGCAGTTCTTC. It is translated as CAWSGGGPYNEQFF.

The V gene is TRBV11-2, the J gene TRBJ1-6, with D possibly being TRBD1 (5 bases). The V gene's germline CDR1 is SGHAT and CDR2 FQNNGV. This CDR3 region has 13 residues. Trimming removed 1 base at V and 8 bases at J, with 6 bases between. The CDR3 coding sequence is TGTGCCAGCAGCTTAGCCAGGGATTCACCCCTCCACTTT. Translated, it gives CASSLARDSPLHF. The full variable domain, in which reference TRBV11-2 and TRBJ1-6 provide the parts outside the CDR3, is EAGVAQSPRYKIIEKRQSVAFWCNPISGHATLYWYQQILGQGPKLLIQFQNNGVVDDSQLPKDRFSAERLKGVDSTLKIQPAKLEDSAVYLCASSLARDSPLHFGNGTRLTVT.

The chain recombines TRBV7-2 with TRBJ2-5, with TRBD1 identical over 9 bases. The CDR3 runs to 15 residues. Germline lookup yields CDR1 SGHTA and CDR2 FQGNSA. V shed 5 bases, J shed 5 bases, and the junction held 9 bases outside the gene matches. DNA of the CDR3: TGTGCCAGCAGCCCCAACAGGGGGCTGCGGGAGACCCAGTACTTC. Protein product: CASSPNRGLRETQYF.

The rearrangement joins TRBV5-6 to TRBJ2-7, with 7 positions matching TRBD2. The trim removed 2 bases at V and 4 bases at J, leaving 3 bases unmatched. CDR1 and CDR2 from the germline V gene are SGHDT and YYEEEE. The CDR3 extends over 13 amino acids. The CDR3 nucleotides read TGTGCCAGCAGCTTTGGGGGGGTTTACGAGCAGTACTTC. It specifies CASSFGGVYEQYF.

The rearrangement links TRBV7-9 to TRBJ2-3; 7 nucleotides match TRBD1. CDR3 length equals 12 residues. Losses at the gene ends were 5 bases for V and 7 bases for J; bases not matched to a gene: 3. CDR1 and CDR2 from the germline V gene are SEHNR and FQNEAQ (reference sequence). The CDR3 sequence: CASSRQGNTQYF. The CDR3 DNA reads as TGTGCCAGCAGCCGACAGGGAAATACGCAGTATTTT.

This clone has only a few counts. This chain joins TRBV4-3 and TRBJ2-2; D perhaps matches TRBD2 (5 bases). Germline-derived CDR1 and CDR2 are LGHNA and YSLEER. The CDR3 spans 13 residues. V was shortened by 4 bases and J by 6 bases, with 9 bases between the two germline ends. CDR3 nucleotide sequence: TGCGCCAGCAGCCGAAGCGGTCCCGGGGAGCTGTTTTTT. Its translation is CASSRSGPGELFF.

The chain carries TRBV28 and TRBJ2-7; TRBD1 might be the D (5 bases). Trimming removed 6 bases from V and 4 bases from J, with 10 bases in between. The CDR3 length is 12 residues. Germline CDR1 is MDHEN and CDR2 is SYDVKM. The CDR3 loop reads CASSRDAYEQYF. CDR3 bases: TGTGCCAGCAGCAGGGATGCGTACGAGCAGTACTTC. The variable domain in full, with the rest retrieved from reference TRBV28 and TRBJ2-7, is DVKVTQSSRYLVKRTGEKVFLECVQDMDHENMFWYRQDPGLGLRLIYFSYDVKMKEKGDIPEGYSVSREKKERFSLILESASTNQTSMYLCASSRDAYEQYFGPGTRLTVT.

The rearrangement uses TRBV20-1 and TRBJ1-5; possibly TRBD1 for D (5 bases). V lost 7 bases and J 0 bases, leaving 10 bases between the germline ends. Germline V gene data show CDR1 as DFQATT and CDR2 as SNEGSKA (reference sequence). The CDR3 runs 13 residues. In nucleotides, the CDR3 is TGCAGTGTTGGTGACAGTAGCAATCAGCCCCAGCATTTT. Amino acids: CSVGDSSNQPQHF.

The chain carries TRBV6-2 or TRBV6-3 and TRBJ1-1; D may be TRBD1 (6 bases). V lost 4 bases, J lost 4 bases, and 13 bases lay in between. There are 14 residues in the CDR3. Germline CDR1 MNHEY, CDR2 SVGEGT. CDR3 in amino acids: CASSSEGGGTEAFF. The CDR3 DNA reads as TGTGCCAGCAGTTCAGAGGGGGGAGGCACTGAAGCTTTCTTT.

The chain employs TRBV10-3 and TRBJ1-1, with 7 bases aligning to TRBD1. Trimming cost V 6 bases and J 3 bases; bases outside gene matches: 4. CDR1 and CDR2 (germline): ENHRY, SYGVKD. The CDR3 totals 13 residues. CDR3 protein: CAIRTGEDTEAFF. The CDR3 coding sequence is TGTGCCATCAGAACAGGGGAGGACACTGAAGCTTTCTTT.

V gene TRBV7-6 combines with J gene TRBJ1-5; 7 positions match TRBD1. The germline V gene has CDR1 SGHVS and CDR2 FNYEAQ. V was clipped by 4 bases and J by 0 bases; unmatched bases: 6. CDR3 length equals 16 residues. The CDR3 DNA is TGTGCCAGCAGCTCCGGGACAGCATATAGCAATCAGCCCCAGCATTTT. This encodes CASSSGTAYSNQPQHF.

The gene calls are TRBV30 and TRBJ2-7, with TRBD1 matching 7 bases. The CDR3 has 13 amino acids. The J segment lost 2 bases and the V segment lost 3 bases, leaving 4 bases of the junction unmatched. From germline, CDR1 is GTSNPN and CDR2 SVGIG (reference sequence). Here the CDR3 reads CAWREGTAYEQYF. The CDR3 DNA sequence: TGTGCCTGGAGAGAAGGGACAGCCTACGAGCAGTACTTC.

This clone was observed once. The genes are TRBV4-3 and TRBJ1-2; 9 nucleotides line up with TRBD1. With V trimmed by 0 bases and J by 6 bases, 8 bases remained unmatched. The CDR3 runs 16 residues. The germline V gene has CDR1 LGHNA and CDR2 YSLEER. The CDR3 sequence is CASSQEYGQGFHGYTF. CDR3 DNA: TGCGCCAGCAGCCAAGAGTACGGACAGGGGTTTCATGGCTACACCTTC.

As concerns this clone: The identical CDR3 is also encoded by other nucleotide sequences in the sample. The chain links TRBV13 to TRBJ1-4, with D maybe TRBD1 (5 bases). V lost 3 bases and J lost 0, with 5 bases in between. CDR1 PRHDT and CDR2 FYEKMQ come from the germline V gene (reference sequence). The CDR3 loop spans 14 amino acids. The CDR3 DNA is TGTGCCAGCAGCTTGGGGGCAACTAATGAAAAACTGTTTTTT. This codes for CASSLGATNEKLFF. Based on the CDR3 plus reference TRBV13 and TRBJ1-4, the full variable domain is AAGVIQSPRHLIKEKRETATLKCYPIPRHDTVYWYQQGPGQDPQFLISFYEKMQSDKGSIPDRFSAQQFSDYHSELNMSSLELGDSALYFCASSLGATNEKLFFGSGTQLSVL.

The chain combines TRBV3-1 (or the pseudogene TRBV3-2) with TRBJ2-2; D is perhaps TRBD1 (6 bases). Germline V CDR1 and CDR2: LGHDT, YNNKEL (reference sequence). The CDR3 consists of 15 residues. V gave up 5 bases and J gave up 2 bases, with 12 bases separating them. The CDR3 region has the DNA TGTGCCAGCAGCGCGTGGGGACAAAACACCGGGGAGCTGTTTTTT. Encoded protein: CASSAWGQNTGELFF.

The rearrangement joins TRBV30 to TRBJ2-7, with unresolved D. The length of the CDR3 is 11 residues. Per germline, CDR1 GTSNPN and CDR2 SVGIG (reference sequence). Trimming took off 8 bases at V and 6 bases at J, with 14 bases between the two ends. DNA of the CDR3: TGTGCCACCCGCCATTTCGGCGAGCAGTACTTC. Translating gives CATRHFGEQYF.

In its sample, this clone was seen a few times. The rearrangement uses TRBV6-5 and TRBJ2-6; possibly TRBD2 for D (5 bases). V was clipped by 8 bases and J by 4 bases, with 12 bases between them. This CDR3 spans 14 amino acids. Per germline, CDR1 MNHEY and CDR2 SVGAGI. In DNA, the CDR3 is TGTGCCAGCCACAGCGGATCAGGGGCCAACGTCCTGACTTTC. Its protein is CASHSGSGANVLTF.

The chain couples TRBV4-3 to TRBJ2-5; TRBD2 is a possible D gene (7 bases). This CDR3 is built from 16 residues. Germline V gives CDR1 LGHNA, CDR2 YSLEER. Trimming left V 4 bases short and J 5 bases short, with 20 bases between. CDR3: CASSLRWGGHGETQYF. CDR3 nucleotides: TGCGCCAGCAGCCTTAGGTGGGGGGGCCATGGGGAGACCCAGTACTTC.

The V gene is TRBV2, the J gene TRBJ2-1, with TRBD2 matching over 7 bases. The CDR3 contains 15 residues. V lost 2 bases, J lost 6 bases, and 7 bases stayed unmatched. The V gene's germline CDR1 is SNHLY and CDR2 FYNNEI. CDR3 nucleotides: TGTGCCAGCAGTGAATTTACCGGGGGGACCAATGAGCAGTTCTTC. It is translated as CASSEFTGGTNEQFF.

The chain carries TRBV5-4 and TRBJ2-7; D not resolved. Trimming removed 6 bases at V and 7 bases at J, with 20 bases between. From germline, CDR1 is SGHNT and CDR2 YYREEE (reference sequence). The CDR3 spans 14 residues. DNA of the CDR3: TGTGCCAGCACCAAATTAGTTGTTGCGGTAGAGCAGTACTTC. Translation: CASTKLVVAVEQYF. The whole variable domain, filled in from reference TRBV5-4 and TRBJ2-7, reads ETGVTQSPTHLIKTRGQQVTLRCSSQSGHNTVSWYQQALGQGPQFIFQYYREEENGRGNFPPRFSGLQFPNYSSELNVNALELDDSALYLCASTKLVVAVEQYFGPGTRLTVT.

This clone occurred a few times. Other nucleotide sequences from this sample produce the same CDR3. The V gene is TRBV28, the J gene TRBJ1-2; a possible D gene is TRBD1 (5 bases). There are 13 residues in the CDR3. Per the germline V gene, CDR1 is MDHEN and CDR2 is SYDVKM. V was pared by 7 bases and J by 2 bases, with 11 bases between. The CDR3 sequence: CASTPGRNYGYTF. The CDR3, as DNA: TGTGCCAGCACCCCGGGACGGAACTATGGCTACACCTTC.

The rearrangement uses TRBV6-6 and TRBJ1-1; D is ambiguous. The CDR3 extends over 15 amino acids. Per germline, CDR1 MNHNY and CDR2 SVGAGI (reference sequence). The germline V and J ends were trimmed by 0 bases and 9 bases, with 17 bases remaining between them. CDR3 sequence (DNA): TGTGCCAGCAGTTACTCGATAGGGAGTGCACAACAAGCTTTCTTT. It encodes CASSYSIGSAQQAFF.

J is TRBJ1-1 and V is TRBV6-5, with unresolved D. There are 14 residues in the CDR3. Trimming removed 2 bases at V and 3 bases at J, with 10 bases between. The germline gives CDR1 MNHEY, CDR2 SVGAGI. This CDR3 is CASSYDTRYTEAFF. CDR3 coding DNA: TGTGCCAGCAGTTACGACACCCGTTACACTGAAGCTTTCTTT.

CDR3: CASSPLYQETQYF. The CDR3 DNA sequence: TGTGCCAGCTCACCACTGTACCAAGAGACCCAGTACTTC. The rearrangement uses TRBV18 and TRBJ2-5; D uncertain. V was trimmed by 1 base and J by 0 bases, leaving 3 bases between them. Germline V gene data show CDR1 as KGHSH and CDR2 as LQKENI. The CDR3 is made up of 13 amino acids.